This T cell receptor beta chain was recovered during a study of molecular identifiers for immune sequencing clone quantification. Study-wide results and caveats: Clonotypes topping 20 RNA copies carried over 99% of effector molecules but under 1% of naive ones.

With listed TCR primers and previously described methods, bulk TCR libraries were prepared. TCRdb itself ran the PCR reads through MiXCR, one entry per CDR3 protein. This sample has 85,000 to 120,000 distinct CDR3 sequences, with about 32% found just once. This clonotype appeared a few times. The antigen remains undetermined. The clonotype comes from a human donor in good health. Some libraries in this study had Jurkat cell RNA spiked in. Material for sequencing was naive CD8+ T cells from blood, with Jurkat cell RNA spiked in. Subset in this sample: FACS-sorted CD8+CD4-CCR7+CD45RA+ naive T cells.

CDR3 DNA: TGTGCCAGCAGTGAGCAGACAGAATACAATGAGCAGTTCTTC. This sequence encodes CASSEQTEYNEQFF. This sequence joins TRBV25-1 and TRBJ2-1, with D possibly being TRBD1 (5 bases). The CDR3 extends over 14 amino acids. Trimming removed 3 bases at V and 4 bases at J, with 10 bases between. Per the germline V gene, CDR1 is MGHDK and CDR2 is SYGVNS.